This T cell receptor (beta chain) was identified in a study of radiotherapy plus CTLA-4 blockade in lung cancer. At the level of the study: Patients showed objective responses in 15% to 20% of cases and disease control in around 30%.

The method was immunoSEQ multiplex PCR; TCRdb's version includes in-frame clones alone and lacks a portion of them. Of some 70,000 clones in the sample, about four fifths are singletons; the top ten hold less than 4.5%. The germline CDR1 and CDR2 sequences are SGHAT and FQNNGV. Deletions cut 5 bases from V and 1 base from J, with 11 bases between. The CDR3 is 14 residues long. This TCR was recovered from a human donor with non-small cell lung cancer who had a partial response to radiotherapy plus ipilimumab. J is TRBJ2-5 and V is TRBV11-2, with D tentatively TRBD1 (5 bases). The material was peripheral blood, obtained from a patient treated with radiotherapy plus ipilimumab. The CDR3 here is CASSPYDSQETQYF. The CDR3 DNA reads TGTGCCAGCAGCCCTTATGACAGCCAAGAGACCCAGTACTTC.